Listed below are T cell receptor beta chains from one sample, sequenced in a study of blood T cells in healthy people across ages. TCRdb passed the 5' RACE reads through MiXCR, listing each CDR3 protein once. The table lists approximately 850,000 distinct CDR3 sequences, under 45% of them singletons. The source material was blood. These receptors all come from a man in his 60s in good health. The CDR3 runs from the conserved cysteine through the conserved F or W. The D gene is left open where the match is weak. A row's size may be missing; if present it is once, few, many or a size class.

v_gene: TRBV20-1
abundance: -
j_gene: TRBJ1-2
d_gene: -
CDR3aa: CSAGSEDRYYGYTF
CDR3nt: TGCAGTGCGGGTTCAGAGGATAGGTACTATGGCTACACCTTC

v_gene: TRBV3-1
abundance: -
j_gene: TRBJ1-2
d_gene: -
CDR3aa: CASSQVEGNGYTF
CDR3nt: TGTGCCAGCAGCCAAGTGGAGGGAAATGGCTACACCTTC

v_gene: TRBV7-2
abundance: -
j_gene: TRBJ1-1
d_gene: -
CDR3aa: CASSLEVGGADNTEAFF
CDR3nt: TGTGCCAGCAGCTTAGAGGTTGGGGGGGCGGATAACACTGAAGCTTTCTTT

v_gene: TRBV7-8
abundance: -
j_gene: TRBJ2-3
d_gene: -
CDR3aa: CASSQGGQTDTQYF
CDR3nt: TGTGCCAGCAGCCAGGGGGGGCAAACAGATACGCAGTATTTT

v_gene: TRBV15
abundance: few
j_gene: TRBJ2-1
d_gene: -
CDR3aa: CATSRDGASDNEQFF
CDR3nt: TGTGCCACCAGCAGAGATGGAGCCAGCGACAATGAGCAGTTCTTC

v_gene: TRBV6-1
abundance: few
j_gene: TRBJ1-2
d_gene: -
CDR3aa: CASSEAGPPPGGYTF
CDR3nt: TGTGCCAGCAGTGAAGCGGGGCCTCCCCCAGGGGGCTACACCTTC

v_gene: TRBV7-3
abundance: -
j_gene: TRBJ2-1
d_gene: -
CDR3aa: CASSLNPRSRNEQFF
CDR3nt: TGTGCCAGCAGCTTAAACCCGAGGTCGCGAAATGAGCAGTTCTTC

v_gene: TRBV27
abundance: -
j_gene: TRBJ2-7
d_gene: TRBD2
CDR3aa: CASSFSGLAGDTYEQYF
CDR3nt: TGTGCCAGCAGTTTTTCGGGACTAGCGGGGGATACCTACGAGCAGTACTTC

v_gene: TRBV9
abundance: -
j_gene: TRBJ2-1
d_gene: TRBD2
CDR3aa: CASSQGGGGEQFF
CDR3nt: TGTGCCAGCAGCCAAGGAGGCGGGGGTGAGCAGTTCTTC

v_gene: TRBV28
abundance: -
j_gene: TRBJ2-2
d_gene: TRBD2
CDR3aa: CASSSIAGVNTGELFF
CDR3nt: TGTGCCAGCAGTTCAATAGCGGGGGTGAACACCGGGGAGCTGTTTTTT

v_gene: TRBV28
abundance: few
j_gene: TRBJ1-1
d_gene: TRBD1
CDR3aa: CASSAPPGQGKTEAFF
CDR3nt: TGTGCCAGCAGTGCCCCACCCGGACAGGGAAAAACTGAAGCTTTCTTT

v_gene: TRBV5-4
abundance: -
j_gene: TRBJ2-7
d_gene: -
CDR3aa: CASSPEGDSYEQYF
CDR3nt: TGTGCCAGCAGCCCCGAGGGAGACTCCTACGAGCAGTACTTC

v_gene: TRBV7-2
abundance: many
j_gene: TRBJ2-1
d_gene: -
CDR3aa: CASSHSGYNEQFF
CDR3nt: TGTGCCAGCAGCCACTCCGGATACAATGAGCAGTTCTTC

v_gene: TRBV7-9
abundance: -
j_gene: TRBJ1-4
d_gene: TRBD1
CDR3aa: CASSAPGQLNEKLFF
CDR3nt: TGTGCCAGCAGTGCCCCGGGACAGCTGAATGAAAAACTGTTTTTT

v_gene: TRBV7-2
abundance: few
j_gene: TRBJ2-3
d_gene: TRBD2
CDR3aa: CASSLVAGGPGNTQYF
CDR3nt: TGTGCCAGCAGCTTAGTAGCGGGGGGGCCGGGAAATACGCAGTATTTT

v_gene: TRBV7-2
abundance: -
j_gene: TRBJ1-2
d_gene: -
CDR3aa: CASSEQDPLGYTF
CDR3nt: TGTGCCAGCAGCGAACAGGATCCTCTGGGCTACACCTTC

v_gene: TRBV24-1
abundance: -
j_gene: TRBJ2-5
d_gene: -
CDR3aa: CATSLGGGETQYF
CDR3nt: TGTGCCACGTCACTAGGCGGGGGCGAGACCCAGTACTTC

v_gene: TRBV6-5
abundance: once
j_gene: TRBJ2-5
d_gene: -
CDR3aa: CASSYGVAGATQYF
CDR3nt: TGTGCCAGCAGTTACGGGGTCGCGGGGGCCACCCAGTACTTC

v_gene: TRBV7-2
abundance: -
j_gene: TRBJ2-7
d_gene: TRBD1
CDR3aa: CASSRGQGPYNEQYF
CDR3nt: TGTGCCAGCAGCCGCGGACAGGGCCCCTACAATGAGCAGTACTTC

v_gene: TRBV3-1
abundance: -
j_gene: TRBJ2-5
d_gene: TRBD2
CDR3aa: CASKTSARSETQYF
CDR3nt: TGTGCCAGCAAGACTAGCGCCCGATCGGAGACCCAGTACTTC

v_gene: TRBV12-3/TRBV12-4
abundance: few
j_gene: TRBJ1-5
d_gene: TRBD1
CDR3aa: CASSRTGHQPQHF
CDR3nt: TGTGCCAGCAGTCGGACAGGTCACCAGCCCCAGCATTTT

v_gene: TRBV6-2/TRBV6-3
abundance: few
j_gene: TRBJ2-7
d_gene: TRBD1
CDR3aa: CASSYRTGGSYEQYF
CDR3nt: TGTGCCAGCAGTTATCGGACAGGGGGCTCCTACGAGCAGTACTTC

v_gene: TRBV7-2
abundance: -
j_gene: TRBJ2-1
d_gene: -
CDR3aa: CASSLAMGAHNEQFF
CDR3nt: TGTGCCAGCAGCTTAGCGATGGGCGCACACAACGAGCAGTTCTTC

v_gene: TRBV4-3
abundance: once
j_gene: TRBJ1-2
d_gene: -
CDR3aa: CASGQERRFGYTF
CDR3nt: TGCGCCAGCGGCCAAGAAAGGAGATTTGGCTACACCTTC

v_gene: TRBV10-3
abundance: -
j_gene: TRBJ1-5
d_gene: -
CDR3aa: CAISEAGLGTQPQHF
CDR3nt: TGTGCCATCAGTGAAGCAGGGCTGGGTACTCAGCCCCAGCATTTT